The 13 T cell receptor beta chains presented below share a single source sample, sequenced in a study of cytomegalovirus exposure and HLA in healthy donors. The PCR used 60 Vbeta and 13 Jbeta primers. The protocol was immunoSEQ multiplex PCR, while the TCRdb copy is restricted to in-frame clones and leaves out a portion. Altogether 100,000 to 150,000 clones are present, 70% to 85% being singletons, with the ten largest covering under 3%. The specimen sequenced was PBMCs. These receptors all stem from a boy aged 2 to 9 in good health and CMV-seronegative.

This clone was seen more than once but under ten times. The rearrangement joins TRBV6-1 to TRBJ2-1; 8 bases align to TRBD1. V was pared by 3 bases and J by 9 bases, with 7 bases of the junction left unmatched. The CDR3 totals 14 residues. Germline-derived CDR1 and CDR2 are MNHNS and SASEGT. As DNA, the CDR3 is TGTGCCAGCAGTGAGGGACAGGAGGTTAGTGAGCAGTTCTTC. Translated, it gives CASSEGQEVSEQFF.

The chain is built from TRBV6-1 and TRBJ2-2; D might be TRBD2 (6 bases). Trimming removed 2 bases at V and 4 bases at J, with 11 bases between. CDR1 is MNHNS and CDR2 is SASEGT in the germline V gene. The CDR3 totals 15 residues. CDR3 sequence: CASSERRGSTGELFF. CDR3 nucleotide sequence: TGTGCCAGCAGTGAAAGGAGGGGAAGCACCGGGGAGCTGTTTTTT.

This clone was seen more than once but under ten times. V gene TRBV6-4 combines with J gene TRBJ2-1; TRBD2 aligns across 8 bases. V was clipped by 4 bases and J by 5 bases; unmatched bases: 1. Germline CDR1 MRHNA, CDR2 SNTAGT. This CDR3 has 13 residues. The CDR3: CASSAGGHNEQFF. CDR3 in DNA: TGTGCCAGCAGTGCGGGAGGGCACAATGAGCAGTTCTTC.

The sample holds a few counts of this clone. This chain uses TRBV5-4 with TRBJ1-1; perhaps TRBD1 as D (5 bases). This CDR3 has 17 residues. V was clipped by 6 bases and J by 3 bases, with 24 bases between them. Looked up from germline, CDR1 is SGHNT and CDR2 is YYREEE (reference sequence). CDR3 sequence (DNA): TGTGCCAGCACCCAGGTACCCGGAGGGGTGTGGGACACTGAAGCTTTCTTT. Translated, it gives CASTQVPGGVWDTEAFF.

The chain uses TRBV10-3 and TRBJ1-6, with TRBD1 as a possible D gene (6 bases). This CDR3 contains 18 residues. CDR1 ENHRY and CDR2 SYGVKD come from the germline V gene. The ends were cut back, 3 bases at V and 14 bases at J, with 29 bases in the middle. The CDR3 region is CAISDLIIDRTKGEALHF. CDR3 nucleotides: TGTGCCATCAGTGATCTCATAATCGACAGGACCAAGGGTGAGGCCCTCCACTTT.

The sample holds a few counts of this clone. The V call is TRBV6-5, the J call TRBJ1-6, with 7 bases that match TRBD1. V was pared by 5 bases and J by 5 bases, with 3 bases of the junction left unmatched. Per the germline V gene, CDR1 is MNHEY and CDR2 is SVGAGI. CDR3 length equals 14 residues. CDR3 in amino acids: CASSGTADNSPLHF. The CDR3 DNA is TGTGCCAGCAGTGGGACAGCTGATAATTCACCCCTCCACTTT.

For the CDR3, the DNA is TGTGCCAGTAGCCAAAACAGGGTCTCTGGGGCCAACGTCCTGACTTTC. The encoded protein is CASSQNRVSGANVLTF. V and J are TRBV19 and TRBJ2-6, with a possible D match to TRBD1 (6 bases). V lost 6 bases to trimming and J lost 0 bases, with 12 bases between them. In germline, CDR1 is LNHDA, CDR2 SQIVND (reference sequence). CDR3 length equals 16 residues. Filled out from reference TRBV19 and TRBJ2-6, the complete variable domain reads DGGITQSPKYLFRKEGQNVTLSCEQNLNHDAMYWYRQDPGQGLRLIYYSQIVNDFQKGDIAEGYSVSREKKESFPLTVTSAQKNPTAFYLCASSQNRVSGANVLTFGAGSRLTVL.

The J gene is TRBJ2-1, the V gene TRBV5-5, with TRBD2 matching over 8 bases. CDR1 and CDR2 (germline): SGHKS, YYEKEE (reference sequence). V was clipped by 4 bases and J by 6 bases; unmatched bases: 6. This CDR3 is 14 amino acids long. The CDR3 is CASSLGLAGNEQFF. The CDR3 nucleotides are TGTGCCAGCAGCCTTGGCCTAGCGGGCAATGAGCAGTTCTTC.

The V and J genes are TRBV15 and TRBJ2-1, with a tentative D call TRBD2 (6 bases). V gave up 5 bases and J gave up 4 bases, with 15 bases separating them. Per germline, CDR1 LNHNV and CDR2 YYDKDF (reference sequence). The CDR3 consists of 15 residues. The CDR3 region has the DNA TGTGCCACCAGCGCTCGTGGGACTCCGTACAATGAGCAGTTCTTC. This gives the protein CATSARGTPYNEQFF.

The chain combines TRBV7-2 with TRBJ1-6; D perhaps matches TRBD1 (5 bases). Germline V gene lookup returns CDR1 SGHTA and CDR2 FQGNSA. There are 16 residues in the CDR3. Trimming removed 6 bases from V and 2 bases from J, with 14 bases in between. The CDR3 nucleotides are TGTGCCAGCAGTGCCCGACAGTCTGCCTATAATTCACCCCTCCACTTT. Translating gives CASSARQSAYNSPLHF. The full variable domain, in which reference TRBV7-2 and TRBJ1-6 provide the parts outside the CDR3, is GAGVSQSPSNKVTEKGKDVELRCDPISGHTALYWYRQSLGQGLEFLIYFQGNSAPDKSGLPSDRFSAERTGGSVSTLTIQRTQQEDSAVYLCASSARQSAYNSPLHFGNGTRLTVT.

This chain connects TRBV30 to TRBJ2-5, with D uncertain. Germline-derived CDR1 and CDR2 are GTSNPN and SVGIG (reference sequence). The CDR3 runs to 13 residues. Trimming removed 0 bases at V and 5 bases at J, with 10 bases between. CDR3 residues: CAWSVPLRETQYF. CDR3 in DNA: TGTGCCTGGAGTGTACCCTTGCGGGAGACCCAGTACTTC.

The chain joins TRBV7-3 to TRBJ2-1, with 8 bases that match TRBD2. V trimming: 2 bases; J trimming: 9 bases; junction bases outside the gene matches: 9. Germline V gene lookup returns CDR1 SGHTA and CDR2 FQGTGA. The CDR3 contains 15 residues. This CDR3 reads CASSLAPPGGGEQFF. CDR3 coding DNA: TGTGCCAGCAGCTTAGCACCCCCCGGGGGGGGTGAGCAGTTCTTC.

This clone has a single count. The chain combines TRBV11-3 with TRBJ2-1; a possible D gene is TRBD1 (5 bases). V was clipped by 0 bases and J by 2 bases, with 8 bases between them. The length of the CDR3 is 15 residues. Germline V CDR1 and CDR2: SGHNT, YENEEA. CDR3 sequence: CASSLEGVTYNEQFF. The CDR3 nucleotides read TGTGCCAGCAGCTTAGAAGGGGTCACCTACAATGAGCAGTTCTTC.